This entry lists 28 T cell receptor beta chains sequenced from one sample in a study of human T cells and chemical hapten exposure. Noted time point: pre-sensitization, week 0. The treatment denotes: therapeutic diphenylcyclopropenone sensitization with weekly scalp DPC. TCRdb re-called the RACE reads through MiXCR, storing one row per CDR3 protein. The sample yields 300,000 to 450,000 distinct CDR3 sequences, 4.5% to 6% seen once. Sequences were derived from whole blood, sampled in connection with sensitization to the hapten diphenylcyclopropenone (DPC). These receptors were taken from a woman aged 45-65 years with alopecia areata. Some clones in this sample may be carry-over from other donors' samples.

CDR3 amino acids: CASSLEGQAYGYTF. The CDR3 DNA reads TGTGCCAGCAGCTTAGAGGGGCAGGCCTATGGCTACACCTTC. The chain has TRBV7-9 and TRBJ1-2; possibly TRBD1 for D (5 bases). Per the germline V gene, CDR1 is SEHNR and CDR2 is FQNEAQ (reference sequence). V was clipped by 1 base and J by 4 bases, with 10 bases between them. This CDR3 comprises 14 residues. The variable domain in full, with the rest retrieved from reference TRBV7-9 and TRBJ1-2, is DTGVSQNPRHKITKRGQNVTFRCDPISEHNRLYWYRQTLGQGPEFLTYFQNEAQLEKSRLLSDRFSAERPKGSFSTLEIQRTEQGDSAMYLCASSLEGQAYGYTFGSGTRLTVV.

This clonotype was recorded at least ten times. The CDR3 loop is CASSRTGAGSPLHF. The CDR3 DNA reads TGTGCCAGCAGCCGGACAGGGGCCGGCTCACCCCTCCACTTT. The chain employs TRBV14 and TRBJ1-6, with 9 bases that match TRBD1. V dropped 4 bases and J dropped 10; count of bases not matched to a gene: 5. Germline CDR1 is SGHDN and CDR2 is FVKESK. The CDR3 totals 14 residues.

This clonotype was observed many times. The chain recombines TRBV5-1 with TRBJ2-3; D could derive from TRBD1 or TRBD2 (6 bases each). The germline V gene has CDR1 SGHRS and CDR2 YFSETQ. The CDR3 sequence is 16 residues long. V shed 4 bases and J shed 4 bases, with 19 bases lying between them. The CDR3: CASSTAGTRGPDTQYF. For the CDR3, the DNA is TGCGCCAGCAGCACTGCCGGGACCCGGGGGCCAGATACGCAGTATTTT.

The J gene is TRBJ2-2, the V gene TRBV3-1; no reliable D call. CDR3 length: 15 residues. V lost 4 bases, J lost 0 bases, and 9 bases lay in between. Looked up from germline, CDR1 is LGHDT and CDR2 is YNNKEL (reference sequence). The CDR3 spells CASSPGRSNTGELFF. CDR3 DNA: TGTGCCAGCAGCCCCGGACGGTCGAACACCGGGGAGCTGTTTTTT.

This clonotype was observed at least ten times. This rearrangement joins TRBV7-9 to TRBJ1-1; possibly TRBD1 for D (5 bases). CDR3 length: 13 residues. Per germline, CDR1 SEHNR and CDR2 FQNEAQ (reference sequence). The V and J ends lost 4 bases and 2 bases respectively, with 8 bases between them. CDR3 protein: CASSSRDNTEAFF. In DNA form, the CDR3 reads TGTGCCAGCAGCTCCAGGGACAACACTGAAGCTTTCTTT.

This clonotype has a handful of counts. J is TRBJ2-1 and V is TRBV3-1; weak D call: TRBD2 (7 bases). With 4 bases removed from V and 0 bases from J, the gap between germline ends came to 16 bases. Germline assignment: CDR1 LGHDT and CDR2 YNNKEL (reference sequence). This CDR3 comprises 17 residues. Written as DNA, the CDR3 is TGTGCCAGCAGCCCGATCACGGGGGGCAGCTCCTACAATGAGCAGTTCTTC. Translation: CASSPITGGSSYNEQFF.

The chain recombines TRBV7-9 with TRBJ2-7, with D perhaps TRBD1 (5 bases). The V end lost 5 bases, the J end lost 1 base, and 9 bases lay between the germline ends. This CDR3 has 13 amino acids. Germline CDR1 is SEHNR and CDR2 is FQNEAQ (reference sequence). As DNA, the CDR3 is TGTGCCAGCAGCGCGACAGTTTCCTACGAGCAGTACTTC. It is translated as CASSATVSYEQYF.

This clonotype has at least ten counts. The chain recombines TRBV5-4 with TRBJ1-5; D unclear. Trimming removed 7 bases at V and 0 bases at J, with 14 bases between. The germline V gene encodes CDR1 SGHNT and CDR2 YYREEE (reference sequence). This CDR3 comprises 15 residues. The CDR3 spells CASSVGGYSNQPQHF. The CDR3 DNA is TGTGCCAGCTCCGTTGGAGGCTATAGCAATCAGCCCCAGCATTTT.

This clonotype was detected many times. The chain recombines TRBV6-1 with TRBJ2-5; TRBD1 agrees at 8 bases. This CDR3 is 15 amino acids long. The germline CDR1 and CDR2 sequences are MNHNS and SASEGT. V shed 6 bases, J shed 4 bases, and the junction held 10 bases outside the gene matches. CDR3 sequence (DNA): TGTGCCAGCAGGCTGACAGGGGCCACGGGAGAGACCCAGTACTTC. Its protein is CASRLTGATGETQYF.

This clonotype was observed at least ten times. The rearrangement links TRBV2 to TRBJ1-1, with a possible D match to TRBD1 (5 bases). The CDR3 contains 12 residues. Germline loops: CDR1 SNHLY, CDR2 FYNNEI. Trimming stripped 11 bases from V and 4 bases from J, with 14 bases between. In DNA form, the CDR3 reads TGTGCCCCCTCCCCAGGGAGCACTGAAGCTTTCTTT. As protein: CAPSPGSTEAFF.

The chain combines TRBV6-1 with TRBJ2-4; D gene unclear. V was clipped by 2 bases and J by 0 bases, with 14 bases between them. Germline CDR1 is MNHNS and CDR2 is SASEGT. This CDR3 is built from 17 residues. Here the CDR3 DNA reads TGTGCCAGCAGTGAAAGTAAAGGTCGATTAGCCAAAAACATTCAGTACTTC. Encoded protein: CASSESKGRLAKNIQYF.

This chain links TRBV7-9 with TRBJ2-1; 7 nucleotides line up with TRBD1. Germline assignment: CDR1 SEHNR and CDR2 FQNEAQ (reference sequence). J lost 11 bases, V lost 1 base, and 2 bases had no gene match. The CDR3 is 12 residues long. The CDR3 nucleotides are TGTGCCAGCAGCTTAGGGGGACAGAAGCAGTTCTTC. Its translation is CASSLGGQKQFF.

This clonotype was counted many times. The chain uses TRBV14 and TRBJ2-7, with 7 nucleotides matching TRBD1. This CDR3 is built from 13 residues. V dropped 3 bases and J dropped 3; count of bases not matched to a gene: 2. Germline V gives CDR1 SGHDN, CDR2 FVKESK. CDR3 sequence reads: CASSQGQIYEQYF. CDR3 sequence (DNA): TGTGCCAGCAGCCAGGGACAGATCTACGAGCAGTACTTC.

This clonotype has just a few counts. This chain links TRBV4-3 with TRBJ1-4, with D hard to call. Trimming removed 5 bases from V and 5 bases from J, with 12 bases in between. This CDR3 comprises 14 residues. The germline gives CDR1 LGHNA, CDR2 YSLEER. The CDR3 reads CASSSLRGNEKLFF. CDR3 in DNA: TGCGCCAGCAGCTCCCTACGAGGGAATGAAAAACTGTTTTTT.

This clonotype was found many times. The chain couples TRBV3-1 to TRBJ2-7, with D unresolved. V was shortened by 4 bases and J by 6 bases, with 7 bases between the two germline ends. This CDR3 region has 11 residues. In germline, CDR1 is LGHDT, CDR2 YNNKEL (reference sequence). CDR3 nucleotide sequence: TGTGCCAGCAGCCGTGCCCGCGAGCAGTACTTC. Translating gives CASSRAREQYF.

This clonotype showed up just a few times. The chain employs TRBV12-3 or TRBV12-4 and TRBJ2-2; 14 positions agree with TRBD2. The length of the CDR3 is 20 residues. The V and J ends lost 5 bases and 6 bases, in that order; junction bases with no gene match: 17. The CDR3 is CASSTDGTSGGRPLPGELFF. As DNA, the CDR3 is TGTGCCAGCAGTACAGACGGGACTAGCGGGGGCCGCCCCCTCCCCGGGGAGCTGTTTTTT.

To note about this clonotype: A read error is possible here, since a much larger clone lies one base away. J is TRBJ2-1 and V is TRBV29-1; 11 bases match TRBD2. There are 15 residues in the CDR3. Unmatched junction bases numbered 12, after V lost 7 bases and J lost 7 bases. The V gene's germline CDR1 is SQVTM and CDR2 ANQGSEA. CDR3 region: CSAYQWLAGGNEQFF. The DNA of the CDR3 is TGCAGCGCTTATCAATGGCTAGCGGGAGGTAATGAGCAGTTCTTC.

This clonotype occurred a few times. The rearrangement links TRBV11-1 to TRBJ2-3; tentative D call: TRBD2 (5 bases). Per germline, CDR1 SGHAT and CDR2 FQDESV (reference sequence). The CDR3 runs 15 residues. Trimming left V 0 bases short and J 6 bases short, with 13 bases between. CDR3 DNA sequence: TGTGCCAGCAGCTTAGCCACCAGCGGTGCCGATACGCAGTATTTT. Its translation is CASSLATSGADTQYF.

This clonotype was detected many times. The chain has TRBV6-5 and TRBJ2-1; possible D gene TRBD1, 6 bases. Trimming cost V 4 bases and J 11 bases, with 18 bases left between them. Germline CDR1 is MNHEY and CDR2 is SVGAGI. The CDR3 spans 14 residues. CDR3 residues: CASSFSMYRDKQFF. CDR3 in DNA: TGTGCCAGCAGTTTTTCAATGTACCGGGACAAGCAGTTCTTC.

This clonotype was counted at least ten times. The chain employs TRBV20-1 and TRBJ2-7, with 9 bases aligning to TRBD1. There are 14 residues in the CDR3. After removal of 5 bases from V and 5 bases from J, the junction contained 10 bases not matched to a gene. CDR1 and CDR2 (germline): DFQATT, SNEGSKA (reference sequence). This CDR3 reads CSAEPGDRVDEQYF. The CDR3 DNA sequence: TGCAGTGCTGAACCGGGGGACAGGGTCGACGAGCAGTACTTC.

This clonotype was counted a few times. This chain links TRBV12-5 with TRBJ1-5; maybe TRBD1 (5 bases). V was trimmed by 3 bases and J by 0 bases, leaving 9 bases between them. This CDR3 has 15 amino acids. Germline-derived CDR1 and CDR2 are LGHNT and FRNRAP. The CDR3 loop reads CASGLGGDSNQPQHF. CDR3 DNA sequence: TGTGCTAGTGGTTTAGGAGGGGATAGCAATCAGCCCCAGCATTTT.

CDR3 residues: CASSFTGNNEQFF. The DNA of the CDR3 is TGTGCCAGCAGCTTTACGGGGAACAATGAGCAGTTCTTC. The chain is built from TRBV7-3 and TRBJ2-1; D may be TRBD2 (5 bases). V lost 3 bases and J lost 5, with 8 bases in between. CDR1 is SGHTA and CDR2 is FQGTGA in the germline V gene. This CDR3 spans 13 amino acids.

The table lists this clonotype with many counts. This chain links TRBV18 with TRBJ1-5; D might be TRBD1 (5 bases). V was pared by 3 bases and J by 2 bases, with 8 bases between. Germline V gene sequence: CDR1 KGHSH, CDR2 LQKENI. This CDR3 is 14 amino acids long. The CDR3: CASSPGGRNQPQHF. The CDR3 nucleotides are TGTGCCAGCTCACCGGGGGGTCGCAATCAGCCCCAGCATTTT.

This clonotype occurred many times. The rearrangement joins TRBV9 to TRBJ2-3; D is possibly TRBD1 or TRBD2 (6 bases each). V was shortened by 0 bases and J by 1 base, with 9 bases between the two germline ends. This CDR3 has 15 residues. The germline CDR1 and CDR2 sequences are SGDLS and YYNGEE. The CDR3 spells CASSVEGGRTDTQYF. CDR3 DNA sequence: TGTGCCAGCAGCGTAGAGGGGGGCCGCACAGATACGCAGTATTTT.

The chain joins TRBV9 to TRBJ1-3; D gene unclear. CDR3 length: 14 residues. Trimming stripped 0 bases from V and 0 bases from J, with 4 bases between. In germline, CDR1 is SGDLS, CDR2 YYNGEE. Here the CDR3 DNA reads TGTGCCAGCAGCGTAGAGGCCTCTGGAAACACCATATATTTT. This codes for CASSVEASGNTIYF.

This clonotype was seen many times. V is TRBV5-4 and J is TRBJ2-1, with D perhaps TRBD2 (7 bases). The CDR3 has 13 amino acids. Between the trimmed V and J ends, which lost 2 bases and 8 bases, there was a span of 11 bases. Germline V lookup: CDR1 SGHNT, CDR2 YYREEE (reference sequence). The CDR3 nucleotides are TGTGCCAGCAGCTTACCGGGGGGCGATGAGCAGTTCTTC. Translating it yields CASSLPGGDEQFF.

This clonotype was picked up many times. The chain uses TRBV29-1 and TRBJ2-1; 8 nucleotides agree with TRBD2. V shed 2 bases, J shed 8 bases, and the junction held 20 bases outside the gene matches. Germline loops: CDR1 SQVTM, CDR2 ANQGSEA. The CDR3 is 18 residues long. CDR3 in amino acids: CSVERSGRAIPVSYEQFF. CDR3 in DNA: TGCAGCGTTGAAAGAAGCGGGAGAGCCATCCCCGTGAGTTATGAGCAGTTCTTC.

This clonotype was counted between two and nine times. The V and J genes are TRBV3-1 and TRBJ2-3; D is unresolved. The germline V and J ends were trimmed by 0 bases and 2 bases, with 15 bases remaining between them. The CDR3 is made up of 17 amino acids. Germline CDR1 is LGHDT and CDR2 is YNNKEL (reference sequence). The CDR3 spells CASSQEADAPYTDTQYF. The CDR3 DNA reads TGTGCCAGCAGCCAAGAGGCAGACGCTCCTTACACAGATACGCAGTATTTT.